The rows below give T cell receptor beta chains drawn from one sample of a study of cytomegalovirus exposure and HLA in healthy donors. Generated by immunoSEQ multiplex PCR, the TCRdb table keeps only in-frame clones and is missing some. The table shows about 130,000 clones, with approximately 95% occurring only once. Sequenced input: PBMCs. These receptor sequences come from a man younger than 30 in good health and CMV-seronegative. The CDR3 runs from the conserved cysteine through the conserved F or W. The D gene is left open where the match is weak. A clone size is listed for some rows: how often the clone was seen (once, few, many), or a class if it is expanded.

>NA|TRBV11-1|NA|TRBJ2-7
TGTGCCAGCAGCCCCCTACGGGGTCCCTACGAGCAGTACTTC
CASSPLRGPYEQYF
>NA|TRBV4-1|TRBD1|TRBJ1-4
TGCGCCAGCAGCCACGTCAGGGGGCAACGGACTAATGAAAAACTGTTTTTT
CASSHVRGQRTNEKLFF
>NA|TRBV27|NA|TRBJ1-5
TGTGCCAGCAGTTTAACGTGGGCGTATGGCAATCAGCCCCAGCATTTT
CASSLTWAYGNQPQHF
>NA|TRBV27|TRBD2|TRBJ2-1
TGTGCCAGCAGCATTCTAGCGGGAGTAAGGGAGCAGTTCTTC
CASSILAGVREQFF
>few|TRBV6-6|TRBD2|TRBJ2-1
TGTGCCAGCAGTTATGCGGGAGATTTCGGCGAGCAGTTCTTC
CASSYAGDFGEQFF
>NA|TRBV5-5|TRBD2|TRBJ2-7
TGTGCCAGCAGCCTGGGACTAGCGGGAGGCTACGAGCAGTACTTC
CASSLGLAGGYEQYF
>NA|TRBV28|NA|TRBJ2-2
TGTGCCAGCAGTTTAGGACAAAACACCGGGGAGCTGTTTTTT
CASSLGQNTGELFF
>NA|TRBV11-3|NA|TRBJ2-4
TGTGCCAGCAGTTTAGTGGGTGGAGGGGTCGGAGCCAAAAACATTCAGTACTTC
CASSLVGGGVGAKNIQYF
>NA|TRBV5-1|NA|TRBJ1-3
TGCGCCAGCCAAGAGGCCGGGTCTGGAAACACCATATATTTT
CASQEAGSGNTIYF
>NA|TRBV28|TRBD1|TRBJ2-5
TGTGCCAGCGAACAGGGGCCTAAAGAGACCCAGTACTTC
CASEQGPKETQYF
>NA|TRBV30|TRBD2|TRBJ2-2
TGTGCCTGGAGTCGGACTAGCGGGCACACCGGGGAGCTGTTTTTT
CAWSRTSGHTGELFF
>NA|TRBV4-3|NA|TRBJ2-1
TGCGCCAGCAGCCCGACTAGTACTTACAATGAGCAGTTCTTC
CASSPTSTYNEQFF